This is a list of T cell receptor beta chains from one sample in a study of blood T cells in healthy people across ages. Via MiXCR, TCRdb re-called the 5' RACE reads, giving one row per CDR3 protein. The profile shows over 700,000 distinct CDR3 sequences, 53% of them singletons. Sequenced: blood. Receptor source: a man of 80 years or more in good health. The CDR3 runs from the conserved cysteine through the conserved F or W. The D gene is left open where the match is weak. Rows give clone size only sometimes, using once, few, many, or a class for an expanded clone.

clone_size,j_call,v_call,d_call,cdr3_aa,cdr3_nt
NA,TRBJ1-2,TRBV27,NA,CASSFGGGLGYTF,TGTGCCAGCAGTTTCGGGGGTGGGCTTGGCTACACCTTC
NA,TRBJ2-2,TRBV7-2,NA,CASSRGLNTGELFF,TGTGCCAGCAGCCGGGGACTTAACACCGGGGAGCTGTTTTTT
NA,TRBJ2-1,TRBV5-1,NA,CASTTGTAGEQFF,TGCGCCAGCACAACCGGGACGGCTGGTGAGCAGTTCTTC
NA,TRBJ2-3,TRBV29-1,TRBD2,CSAATSGRARGTDTQYF,TGCAGCGCCGCAACTAGCGGGAGGGCCCGTGGCACAGATACGCAGTATTTT
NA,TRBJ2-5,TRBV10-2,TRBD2,CATWDYKETQYF,TGCGCCACCTGGGACTACAAAGAGACCCAGTACTTC
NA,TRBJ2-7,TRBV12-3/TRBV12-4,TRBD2,CASRREGLAGVEQYF,TGTGCCAGCAGGCGGGAGGGACTAGCGGGAGTCGAGCAGTACTTC
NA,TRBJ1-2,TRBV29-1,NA,CSAWGGNYGYTF,TGCAGCGCGTGGGGCGGCAACTATGGCTACACCTTC
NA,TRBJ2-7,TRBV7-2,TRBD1,CASSLVSDRAGEQYF,TGTGCCAGCAGCTTAGTATCGGACAGGGCTGGCGAGCAGTACTTC
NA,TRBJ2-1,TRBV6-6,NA,CASKAFSSYNEQFF,TGTGCCAGCAAGGCTTTTAGCTCCTACAATGAGCAGTTCTTC
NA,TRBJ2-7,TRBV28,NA,CASSPVGMTRGQYF,TGTGCCAGCAGCCCCGTGGGTATGACTAGGGGGCAGTACTTC
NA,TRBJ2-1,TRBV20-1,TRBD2,CSASLAEFYNEQFF,TGCAGTGCTAGTCTAGCGGAATTTTACAATGAGCAGTTCTTC
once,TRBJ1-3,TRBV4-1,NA,CASSQTAFPSGNTIYF,TGCGCCAGCAGCCAAACAGCCTTTCCCTCTGGAAACACCATATATTTT
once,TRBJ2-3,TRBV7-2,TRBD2,CASSLFSTRRLAGGGDTQYF,TGTGCCAGCAGCTTATTTTCCACCCGACGGCTAGCGGGTGGGGGGGATACGCAGTATTTT
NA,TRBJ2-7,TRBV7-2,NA,CASSPYGGGEQYF,TGTGCCAGCAGCCCCTATGGGGGAGGCGAGCAGTACTTC
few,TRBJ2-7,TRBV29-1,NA,CSGLRNYEQYF,TGCAGCGGACTCCGAAACTACGAGCAGTACTTC
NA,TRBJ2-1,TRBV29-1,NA,CSVEPARGIYNEQFF,TGCAGCGTTGAACCTGCGAGGGGGATCTACAATGAGCAGTTCTTC
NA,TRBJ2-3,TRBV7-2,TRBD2,CASSSLREGPNTQYF,TGTGCCAGCAGCTCCCTACGGGAGGGTCCCAATACGCAGTATTTT
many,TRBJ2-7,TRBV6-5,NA,CASGTLGYEQYF,TGTGCCAGCGGGACGCTGGGGTACGAGCAGTACTTC
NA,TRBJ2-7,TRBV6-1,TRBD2,CASSVWGGVSSYEQYF,TGTGCCAGCAGTGTATGGGGAGGGGTAAGCTCCTACGAGCAGTACTTC
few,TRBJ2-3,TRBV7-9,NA,CASGQESTDTQYF,TGTGCCAGCGGTCAGGAGTCGACAGATACGCAGTATTTT